The 2 T cell receptor beta chains below were found in one sample sequenced in a study of shared clonotypes between healthy human individuals (dated by TCRdb to the early 2020s). Preparation of the library involved the immunoSEQ multiplex PCR assay. The table comes from immuneACCESS by way of TCRdb, which keeps in-frame sequences with V and J called. Part of the clones is missing from these tables; in studies checked, under half for an unresolved V gene and the rest for unknown reasons. For this sample there are over 2 million clones; about nine tenths appear just once. The leading ten clones occupy 0.3% to 0.4% of the sample. Sequencing was done on a sample of naive CD4+ T cells from PBMCs. The sample's cell subset or site label is to be understood as: CD45RA+ positively selected. These receptors came from a man aged 18 to 30 in good health. Some clones in this sample may be carry-over from other donors' samples.

J is TRBJ2-1 and V is TRBV5-1, with 16 bases that match TRBD2. The V gene end was trimmed by 4 bases and the J gene end by 10 bases; junction bases not matched to a gene: 2. Germline values: CDR1 SGHRS, CDR2 YFSETQ. The CDR3 loop spans 14 amino acids. CDR3 residues: CASSPGLAGGEQFF. CDR3 DNA sequence: TGCGCCAGCAGCCCGGGACTAGCGGGAGGGGAGCAGTTCTTC.

The rearrangement uses TRBV19 and TRBJ1-1; 7 positions match TRBD1. CDR3 length equals 14 residues. V lost 6 bases to trimming and J lost 2 bases; unmatched junction nucleotides: 6. The germline gives CDR1 LNHDA, CDR2 SQIVND (reference sequence). The CDR3 loop is CASRRDRDNTEAFF. The CDR3 coding sequence is TGTGCCAGTAGGAGGGACAGAGATAACACTGAAGCTTTCTTT. Based on the CDR3 plus reference TRBV19 and TRBJ1-1, the full variable domain is DGGITQSPKYLFRKEGQNVTLSCEQNLNHDAMYWYRQDPGQGLRLIYYSQIVNDFQKGDIAEGYSVSREKKESFPLTVTSAQKNPTAFYLCASRRDRDNTEAFFGQGTRLTVV.